These 23 T cell receptor beta chains share one sample of origin, sequenced in a study of tumor-infiltrating lymphocytes in primary liver carcinoma. Investigators took RNA and DNA out together from 20-30 mg of unsorted bulk tissue. cDNA specific to TCR beta was made from about 550 ng of total RNA, with a constant-region primer employed for priming. ARM-PCR was slightly modified, and three nested multiplex PCR rounds with it gave rise to the TCR beta libraries. Running 10 cycles apiece, the first two PCR rounds relied on TRBV1-TRBV30 forward primers together with a C-beta reverse primer. TCRdb called the multiplex PCR reads again in MiXCR, with one record for every CDR3 protein. The data show tens of thousands of distinct CDR3 sequences, more than 65% seen once. The sequenced sample was liver tumor tissue from sampling region 1. Subset defined: tumor region T1, superior pole. These TCRs come from a man between 40 and 49 years old with primary liver carcinoma and hepatitis B virus infection.

Regarding this clonotype: The junction differs from germline at one of its ends, possibly a read error. The chain links TRBV11-1 to TRBJ2-1, with D perhaps TRBD1 or TRBD2 (5 bases each). CDR3 length: 15 amino acids. Germline V CDR1 and CDR2: SGHAT, FQDESV (reference sequence). CDR3 in amino acids: CASSSEGRPGDGQLF. The CDR3 DNA reads TGCGCCAGCAGCTCTGAGGGACGACCCGGGGACGGGCAGTTATTC.

Points on this clonotype: An end of the junction does not agree with germline; a read error may underlie this. J is TRBJ2-3 and V is TRBV11-2; 10 bases match TRBD2. Germline-derived CDR1 and CDR2 are SGHAT and FQNNGV. The CDR3 consists of 16 residues. The CDR3 reads CASSLEGLACIDTQYF. The CDR3 bases are TGTGCCAGCAGCTTAGAGGGACTAGCGTGTATAGATACGCAGTACTTT.

As concerns this clonotype: A read error is likely, as this CDR3 ends without the conserved phenylalanine or tryptophan. The limits of the CDR3 on the DNA are not certain, so only TCRdb's listed CDR3 is given. The chain links TRBV11-1 to TRBJ1-5; the table's TRBD1 call for D was not verified on the DNA. The CDR3 length is 13 residues, termini included. The germline CDR1 and CDR2 sequences are SGHAT and FQDESV (reference sequence). CDR3 loop: CASSSGSDQPHHS.

This clonotype was seen just once. One end of the junction does not line up with germline, which may come from a read error. V usage is TRBV7-9 and J usage is TRBJ2-7; TRBD1 matches at 9 bases. This CDR3 is 15 amino acids long. Germline V lookup: CDR1 SEHNR, CDR2 FQNEAQ (reference sequence). As DNA, the CDR3 is TGTACCAGCAGCATACCGGGACAGGGTACCTACGAGCAGTACTTC. Translation: CTSSIPGQGTYEQYF.

With respect to this clonotype: Sequence at one end of the junction differs from germline and may be a read error. The CDR3 bases are TGTGCCACAAGTGAAGCAGGGGGGAGCACAGATACGCAGTATTTT. Amino acids: CATSEAGGSTDTQYF. The rearrangement uses TRBV24-1 and TRBJ2-3, with a tentative D call TRBD1 (7 bases). The CDR3 extends over 15 amino acids. Germline-derived CDR1 and CDR2 are KGHDR and SFDVKD.

As to this clonotype: The CDR3 does not close with the conserved phenylalanine or tryptophan, likely indicating a read error. The chain combines TRBV25-1 with TRBJ1-6; D is undetermined. Germline loops: CDR1 MGHDK, CDR2 SYGVNS. The CDR3 has 13 residues. CDR3 nucleotides: TGTGCCAGCAGTTCTCTCCCGAATTCAGCCCTCCACTTA. This encodes CASSSLPNSALHL.

As regards this clonotype: The CDR3 end shows no conserved phenylalanine or tryptophan, and so a read error is likely. This chain joins TRBV11-2 and TRBJ2-4, with a weak D call TRBD1 (5 bases). V gave up 0 bases and J gave up 0 bases, with 9 bases separating them. CDR1 and CDR2 from the germline V gene are SGHAT and FQNNGV. The CDR3 loop spans 16 amino acids. The chain's CDR3 is CASSLDSGQAKNIQYS. The CDR3 nucleotides are TGTGCCAGCAGCTTAGATTCAGGGCAAGCCAAAAACATTCAGTACTCC.

Notes on this clonotype: Germline and junction disagree at one end, which may indicate a read error. The rearrangement uses TRBV11-2 and TRBJ1-2; D remains ambiguous. The CDR3 runs 14 residues. Per the germline V gene, CDR1 is SGHAT and CDR2 is FQNNGV. CDR3: CTSSLELHNYGYTF. The CDR3 DNA sequence: TGTACCAGCAGCTTAGAACTACATAACTATGGCTACACCTTC. Combining the CDR3 with reference TRBV11-2 and TRBJ1-2 gives the whole variable domain EAGVAQSPRYKIIEKRQSVAFWCNPISGHATLYWYQQILGQGPKLLIQFQNNGVVDDSQLPKDRFSAERLKGVDSTLKIQPAKLEDSAVYLCTSSLELHNYGYTFGSGTRLTVV.

Notes on this clonotype: The CDR3 does not end in the conserved phenylalanine or tryptophan, so this is likely a read error. The chain has TRBV28 and TRBJ2-7; D ambiguous. The V gene's germline CDR1 is MDHEN and CDR2 SYDVKM. CDR3 length: 11 amino acids. V gave up 6 bases and J gave up 7 bases, with 10 bases separating them. CDR3 protein: CASSNSHEQYL. The CDR3 nucleotides read TGTGCCAGCAGCAATTCCCATGAGCAGTACTTA.

This clonotype counts as medium-sized. The genes are TRBV12-3 or TRBV12-4 and TRBJ1-4, with D possibly matching TRBD1 (6 bases). V was clipped by 6 bases and J by 8 bases, with 13 bases between them. CDR3 size: 13 residues. CDR3 bases: TGTGCCAGCAGGCTGGGACACGGCGAAAAACTGTTTTTT. It translates to CASRLGHGEKLFF.

This clonotype is a singleton in its sample. A much larger clone sits a single nucleotide away, making a read error possible. The chain employs TRBV5-1 and TRBJ2-7, with D perhaps TRBD2 (5 bases). Deletions cut 2 bases from V and 3 bases from J, with 12 bases between. CDR3 length: 14 residues. CDR1 is SGHRS and CDR2 is YFSETQ in the germline V gene. The CDR3 is CASSFRGSGYEQYF. The CDR3 bases are TGCGCCAGCAGCTTTAGAGGGAGTGGCTACGAGCAGTACTTC.

This clonotype was counted a few times. This clone may be a read error of a much larger clone one base away. The J gene is TRBJ2-7, the V gene TRBV28; the match to TRBD1 covers 7 bases. J lost 0 bases, V lost 6 bases, and 11 bases had no gene match. CDR3 length: 16 amino acids. Germline V lookup: CDR1 MDHEN, CDR2 SYDVKM. CDR3 sequence (DNA): TGTGCCAGCAGCCCCCTCCGACAGGGTTACTCCTACGAGCAGTACTTC. Encoded protein: CASSPLRQGYSYEQYF.

This clonotype was detected many times. The chain carries TRBV28 and TRBJ2-3; 9 bases map to TRBD1. The CDR3 is 14 residues long. Losses at the gene ends were 3 bases for V and 8 bases for J; bases not matched to a gene: 6. From germline, CDR1 is MDHEN and CDR2 SYDVKM. CDR3 region: CASSFRDRDGTQYF. The CDR3 DNA is TGTGCCAGCAGTTTTAGGGACAGGGACGGTACGCAGTATTTT.

The V gene is TRBV29-1, the J gene TRBJ2-3; D is possibly TRBD2 (6 bases). V was shortened by 5 bases and J by 5 bases, with 17 bases between the two germline ends. Looked up from germline, CDR1 is SQVTM and CDR2 is ANQGSEA. The length of the CDR3 is 14 residues. The CDR3 DNA follows: TGCAGCGTTCCTGGAGGGCCTGTGGGAGATACGCAGTATTTT. Protein: CSVPGGPVGDTQYF.

The chain links TRBV14 to TRBJ1-6; no reliable D call. V dropped 3 bases and J dropped 9 bases, with 12 bases sitting between them. The CDR3 covers 14 residues. The germline V gene has CDR1 SGHDN and CDR2 FVKESK. In nucleotides, the CDR3 is TGTGCCAGCAGCCAGTGGGAGGGTATTTCACCCCTCCACTTT. It is translated as CASSQWEGISPLHF.

Concerning this clonotype: One junction end does not reproduce the germline sequence, and a read error may be involved. This sequence joins TRBV4-1 and TRBJ2-1, with 13 bases identical to TRBD2. The length of the CDR3 is 15 residues. Per germline, CDR1 MGHRA and CDR2 YSYEKL. The CDR3 sequence: CASSPTSGRDNEKFF. Here the CDR3 DNA reads TGCGCCAGTAGCCCCACTAGCGGGAGGGACAATGAGAAGTTCTTC.

Regarding this clonotype: A read error may account for a junction end that differs from germline. The rearrangement joins TRBV6-6 to TRBJ2-7; a weak D match, TRBD1 (7 bases). The length of the CDR3 is 14 residues. Germline values: CDR1 MNHNY, CDR2 SVGAGI (reference sequence). Here the CDR3 DNA reads TGTGCCAGCAAAATGGCGGGACAGAGCTACGATCAGTACTTC. Amino acid sequence: CASKMAGQSYDQYF.

A note on this clonotype: The junction departs from germline at one end; a sequencing error may be responsible. The chain combines TRBV11-2 with TRBJ2-7; 12 bases map to TRBD2. This CDR3 has 18 residues. From germline, CDR1 is SGHAT and CDR2 FQNNGV. CDR3 sequence reads: CASSISVGLAGRGCERYF. CDR3 DNA: TGTGCCAGCAGCATATCCGTTGGACTAGCGGGAAGGGGGTGCGAGCGGTACTTC.

As concerns this clonotype: No conserved phenylalanine or tryptophan is present at the end of the CDR3, so a read error is the likely explanation. The genes are TRBV11-2 and TRBJ2-5; 8 nucleotides agree with TRBD1. This CDR3 has 15 amino acids. Germline V lookup: CDR1 SGHAT, CDR2 FQNNGV. CDR3: CASSPRDRSQETQYL. The DNA of the CDR3 is TGCGCCAGCAGCCCCCGGGACAGGAGTCAAGAGACCCAGTACCTC.

With regard to this clonotype: The conserved phenylalanine or tryptophan is not found at the CDR3 terminus, so this likely reflects a read error. The chain is built from TRBV11-3 and TRBJ2-2; 8 bases map to TRBD1. There are 16 residues in the CDR3. In germline, CDR1 is SGHNT, CDR2 YENEEA. CDR3 loop: CASNLTIHRGTRELFL. CDR3 bases: TGTGCCAGCAACTTAACCATCCACAGGGGGACCAGGGAGCTGTTTCTT.

On this clonotype: The junction shows a germline mismatch at one end, possibly a read error. This CDR3 reads CASNQGITKAFF. For the CDR3, the DNA is TGTGCCAGTAATCAGGGGATCACTAAAGCTTTCTTT. This rearrangement joins TRBV19 to TRBJ1-1; a weak D match, TRBD1 (6 bases). This CDR3 spans 12 amino acids. Germline loops: CDR1 LNHDA, CDR2 SQIVND (reference sequence). The full variable domain, in which reference TRBV19 and TRBJ1-1 provide the parts outside the CDR3, is DGGITQSPKYLFRKEGQNVTLSCEQNLNHDAMYWYRQDPGQGLRLIYYSQIVNDFQKGDIAEGYSVSREKKESFPLTVTSAQKNPTAFYLCASNQGITKAFFGQGTRLTVV.

The chain carries TRBV20-1 and TRBJ2-1; D gene unclear. This CDR3 has 13 amino acids. V dropped 0 bases and J dropped 4 bases, with 7 bases sitting between them. Germline V lookup: CDR1 DFQATT, CDR2 SNEGSKA (reference sequence). CDR3 sequence (DNA): TGCAGTGCTAGAGAGGTCGGTTACAATGAGCAGTTCTTC. It codes for CSAREVGYNEQFF.

A few counts support this clonotype. This may be a read error, as it is one base from a much larger clone. The genes are TRBV7-8 and TRBJ2-2, with D hard to call. Between the trimmed V and J ends, which lost 1 base and 1 base, there was a span of 7 bases. The CDR3 extends over 15 amino acids. Germline V gene data show CDR1 as SGHVS and CDR2 as FQNEAQ. CDR3 in DNA: TGTGCCAGCAGCTTAGTCCCAGGGAACACCGGGGAGCTGTTTTTT. Its protein product is CASSLVPGNTGELFF.